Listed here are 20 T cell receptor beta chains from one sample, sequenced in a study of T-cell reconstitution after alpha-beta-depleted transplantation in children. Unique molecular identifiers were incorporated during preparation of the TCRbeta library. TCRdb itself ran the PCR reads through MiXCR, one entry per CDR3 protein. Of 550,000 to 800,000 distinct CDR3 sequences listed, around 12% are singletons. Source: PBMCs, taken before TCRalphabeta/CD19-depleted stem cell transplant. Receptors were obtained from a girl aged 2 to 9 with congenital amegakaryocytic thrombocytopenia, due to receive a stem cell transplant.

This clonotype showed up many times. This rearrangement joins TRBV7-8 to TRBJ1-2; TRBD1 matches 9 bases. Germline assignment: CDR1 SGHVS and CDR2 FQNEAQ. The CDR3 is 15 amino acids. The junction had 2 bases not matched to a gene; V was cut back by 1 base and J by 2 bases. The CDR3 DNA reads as TGTGCCAGCAGCTTAGGCACAGGGGGCAACTATGGCTACACCTTC. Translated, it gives CASSLGTGGNYGYTF.

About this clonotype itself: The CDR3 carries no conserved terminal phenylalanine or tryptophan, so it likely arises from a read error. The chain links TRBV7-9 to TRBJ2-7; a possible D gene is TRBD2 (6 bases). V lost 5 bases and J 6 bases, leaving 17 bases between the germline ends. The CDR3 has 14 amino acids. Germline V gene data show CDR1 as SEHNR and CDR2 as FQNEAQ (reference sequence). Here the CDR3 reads CASSVFGGRSEQYY. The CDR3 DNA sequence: TGTGCCAGCAGCGTCTTCGGGGGTAGATCCGAGCAGTACTAC.

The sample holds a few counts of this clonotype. Here the CDR3 DNA reads TGCAGTGCAGTGGGAGGCTACGAGCAGTACTTC. Translated, it gives CSAVGGYEQYF. V and J are TRBV20-1 and TRBJ2-7, with D tentatively TRBD2 (6 bases). CDR3 size: 11 residues. Trimming removed 6 bases from V and 3 bases from J, with 9 bases in between. Germline CDR1 and CDR2: DFQATT and SNEGSKA (reference sequence).

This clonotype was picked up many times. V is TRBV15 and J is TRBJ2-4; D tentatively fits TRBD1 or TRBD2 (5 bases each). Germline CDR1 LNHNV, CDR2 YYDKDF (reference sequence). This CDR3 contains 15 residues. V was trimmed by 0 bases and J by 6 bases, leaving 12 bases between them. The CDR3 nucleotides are TGTGCCACCAGCAGAGACCGGGACGGATTAAACATTCAGTACTTC. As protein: CATSRDRDGLNIQYF. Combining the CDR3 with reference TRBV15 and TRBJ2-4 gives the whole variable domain DAMVIQNPRYQVTQFGKPVTLSCSQTLNHNVMYWYQQKSSQAPKLLFHYYDKDFNNEADTPDNFQSRRPNTSFCFLDIRSPGLGDTAMYLCATSRDRDGLNIQYFGAGTRLSVL.

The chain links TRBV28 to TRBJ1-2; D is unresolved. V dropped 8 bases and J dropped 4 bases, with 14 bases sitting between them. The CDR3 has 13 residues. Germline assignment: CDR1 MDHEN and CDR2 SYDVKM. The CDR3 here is CASGVLVGYGYTF. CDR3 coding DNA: TGTGCCAGCGGCGTTCTGGTGGGCTATGGCTACACCTTC.

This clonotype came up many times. The CDR3, as DNA: TGTGCCAGCAGCCCCGGTCCTCCGCCGGGTCAGCCCCAGCATTTT. Its protein product is CASSPGPPPGQPQHF. The chain has TRBV7-2 and TRBJ1-5; D is unclear. Trimming shortened V by 5 bases and J by 6 bases, and 17 bases separated the two germline ends. CDR3 length: 15 amino acids. Germline V gene sequence: CDR1 SGHTA, CDR2 FQGNSA.

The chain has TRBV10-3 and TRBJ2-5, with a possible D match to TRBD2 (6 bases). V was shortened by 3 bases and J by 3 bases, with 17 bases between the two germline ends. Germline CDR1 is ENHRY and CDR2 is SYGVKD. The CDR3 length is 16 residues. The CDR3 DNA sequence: TGTGCCATCAGTGATGCCCCCGGGACTGGAGAAGAGACCCAGTACTTC. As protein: CAISDAPGTGEETQYF.

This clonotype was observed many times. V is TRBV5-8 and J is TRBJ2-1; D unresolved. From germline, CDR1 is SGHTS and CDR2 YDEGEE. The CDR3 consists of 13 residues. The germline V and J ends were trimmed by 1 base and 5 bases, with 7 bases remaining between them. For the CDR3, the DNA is TGTGCCAGCAGCTTGCGTCTAGACAATGAGCAGTTCTTC. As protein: CASSLRLDNEQFF.

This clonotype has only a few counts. The CDR3 coding sequence is TGCAGTGCTCCTCATCGGACGGGGTGGGCAGAGACCCAGTACTTC. Protein sequence: CSAPHRTGWAETQYF. J is TRBJ2-5 and V is TRBV20-1; a possible D gene is TRBD2 (5 bases). Germline CDR1 reads DFQATT; CDR2 reads SNEGSKA (reference sequence). The CDR3 totals 15 residues. With 5 bases removed from V and 4 bases from J, the gap between germline ends came to 20 bases.

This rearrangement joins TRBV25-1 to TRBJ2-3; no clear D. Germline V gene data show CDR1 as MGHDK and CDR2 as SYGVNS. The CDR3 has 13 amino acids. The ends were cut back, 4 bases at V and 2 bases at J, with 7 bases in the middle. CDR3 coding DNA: TGTGCCAGCAGTGCGCCGCTCACAGATACGCAGTATTTT. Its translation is CASSAPLTDTQYF. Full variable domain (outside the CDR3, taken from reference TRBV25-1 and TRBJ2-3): EADIYQTPRYLVIGTGKKITLECSQTMGHDKMYWYQQDPGMELHLIHYSYGVNSTEKGDLSSESTVSRIRTEHFPLTLESARPSHTSQYLCASSAPLTDTQYFGPGTRLTVL.

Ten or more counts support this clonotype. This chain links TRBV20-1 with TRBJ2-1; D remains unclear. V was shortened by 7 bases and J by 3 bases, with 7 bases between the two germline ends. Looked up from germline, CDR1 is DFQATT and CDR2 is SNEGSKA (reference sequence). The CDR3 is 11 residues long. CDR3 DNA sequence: TGCAGTGGGGCCTACTACAATGAGCAGTTCTTC. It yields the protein CSGAYYNEQFF.

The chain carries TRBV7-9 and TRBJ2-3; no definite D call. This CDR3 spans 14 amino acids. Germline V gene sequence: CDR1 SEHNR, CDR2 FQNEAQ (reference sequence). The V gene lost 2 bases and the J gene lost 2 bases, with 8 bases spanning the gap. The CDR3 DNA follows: TGTGCCAGCAGCTTAAACGCGGCCACAGATACGCAGTATTTT. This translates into CASSLNAATDTQYF.

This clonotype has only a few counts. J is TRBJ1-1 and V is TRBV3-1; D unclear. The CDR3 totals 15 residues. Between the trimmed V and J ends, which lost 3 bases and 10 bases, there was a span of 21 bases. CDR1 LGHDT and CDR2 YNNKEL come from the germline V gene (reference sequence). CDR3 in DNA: TGTGCCAGCAGCCATGACCCACTACCTGAAATAGGAGCTTTCTTT. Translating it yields CASSHDPLPEIGAFF.

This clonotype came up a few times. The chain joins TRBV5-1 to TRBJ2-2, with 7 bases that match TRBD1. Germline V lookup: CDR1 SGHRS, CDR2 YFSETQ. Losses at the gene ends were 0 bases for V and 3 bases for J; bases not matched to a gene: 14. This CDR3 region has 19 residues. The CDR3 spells CASSLVFRDSKLYTGELFF. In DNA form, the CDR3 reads TGCGCCAGCAGCTTGGTGTTTCGGGACAGCAAGCTTTACACCGGGGAGCTGTTTTTT.

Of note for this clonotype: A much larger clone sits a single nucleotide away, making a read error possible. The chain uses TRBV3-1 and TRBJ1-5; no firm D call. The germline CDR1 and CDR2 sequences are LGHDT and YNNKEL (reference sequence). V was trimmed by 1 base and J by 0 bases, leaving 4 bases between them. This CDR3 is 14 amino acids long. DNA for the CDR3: TGTGCCAGCAGCCAAGGGGATAGCAATCAGCCCCAGCATTTT. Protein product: CASSQGDSNQPQHF.

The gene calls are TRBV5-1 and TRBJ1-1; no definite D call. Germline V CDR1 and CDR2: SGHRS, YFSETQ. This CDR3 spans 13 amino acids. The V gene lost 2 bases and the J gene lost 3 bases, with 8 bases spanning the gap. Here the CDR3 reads CASSLHGYTEAFF. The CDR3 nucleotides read TGCGCCAGCAGCTTACACGGCTACACTGAAGCTTTCTTT.

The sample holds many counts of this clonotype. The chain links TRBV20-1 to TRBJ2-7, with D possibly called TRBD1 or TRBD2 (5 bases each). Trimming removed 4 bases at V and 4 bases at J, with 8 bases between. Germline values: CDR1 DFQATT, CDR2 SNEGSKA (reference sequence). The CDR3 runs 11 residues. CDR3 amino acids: CSAKGPYEQYF. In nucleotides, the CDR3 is TGCAGTGCTAAGGGACCTTACGAGCAGTACTTC.

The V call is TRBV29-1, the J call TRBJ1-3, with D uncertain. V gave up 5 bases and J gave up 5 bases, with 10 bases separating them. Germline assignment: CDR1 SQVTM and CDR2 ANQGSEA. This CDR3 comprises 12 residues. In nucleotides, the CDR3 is TGCAGCGTTATGGCCCGGCGAAACACCATATATTTT. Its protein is CSVMARRNTIYF.

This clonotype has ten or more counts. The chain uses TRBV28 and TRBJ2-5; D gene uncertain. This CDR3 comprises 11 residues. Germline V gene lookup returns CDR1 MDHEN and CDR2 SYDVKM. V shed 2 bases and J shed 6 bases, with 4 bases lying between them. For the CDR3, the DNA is TGTGCCAGCAGTTTAGGGAAGACCCAGTACTTC. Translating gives CASSLGKTQYF.

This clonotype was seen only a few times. This CDR3 reads CASSARDGRNQPQHF. The CDR3 DNA follows: TGTGCCAGCAGCGCCCGGGACGGACGCAATCAGCCCCAGCATTTT. The chain is built from TRBV7-6 and TRBJ1-5; possible D gene TRBD1, 5 bases. The CDR3 has 15 residues. Germline CDR1 and CDR2: SGHVS and FNYEAQ. V was pared by 5 bases and J by 2 bases, with 13 bases between.